This T cell receptor (beta chain) was captured in a study of shared clonotypes between healthy human individuals (dated by TCRdb to 2018 to 2021). Study-level background: A few men and two women, aged 18 to 49 years, made up the cohort. The study deeply sequenced blood TCR repertoires of about 5 healthy adults to estimate repertoire size and the extent of clonotype sharing between individuals. For each donor, three plates each were used for CD4 naive and CD4 memory, two plates were used for CD8 naive, and one plate was used for CD8 memory. To increase sequencing depth and limit assay-specific biases, different laboratories used diverse techniques to prepare libraries and sequence TCR repertoires. Leukapheresis yielded between about 0.85 and 9.5 billion PBMCs per donor.

This clone was seen once. The clone's antigen remains unknown. Base qualities are missing; no much larger clone stands one base away. General findings and caveats noted by the study authors: Because the study included only a small number of donors, the genetic and exposure-history diversity represented was limited. Sampling was restricted to blood, and TCR repertoires in tissues likely differ from the TCR repertoires found in blood. Approximately 5% of naive CD4, approximately 3.7% of naive CD8, approximately 2% of memory CD4, and less than 0.45% of memory CD8 clonotypes were shared across a few donors. Larger estimated clonotype richness was generally found for naive subsets than for memory subsets. Based on pairwise subsampling, the degree of clonotype sharing among donors was expected to be affected by sequencing depth. Incomplete sequencing was indicated by rarefaction of sorted-subset datasets, despite the large sequencing depth. Compared with non-shared clonotypes, clonotypes shared by all four sorted-subset donors had higher generation probabilities.

CD8 naive samples were obtained by positive selection for CCR7 among CD45RO-negative cells, yielding a CD45RA+CCR7+ population from which TemRA cells were excluded. The donors were healthy, HIV-negative adults who had no recently reported acute infections or vaccinations. Every donor was a Caucasian adult living in Nashville, Tennessee, USA. After blood collection by leukapheresis, PBMCs were isolated using Ficoll-Histopaque density gradient centrifugation and then cryopreserved in the vapor phase of liquid nitrogen. Purity and quantity of every magnetically sorted T cell population were checked by analytical flow cytometry. Each sorted fraction had its genomic DNA isolated and then quantified by UV absorbance on a Nanodrop 2000c. A distance of 19 bases separates the germline ends of V and J, which lose 6 bases and 4 bases respectively. Measured from the cysteine to the phenylalanine, the CDR3 is 15 residues long. Only the CDR3 part of the read is kept: 45 bases, read in frame from the first base. CDR1 and CDR2 (SNHLY, FYNNEI) derive from the germline V gene.

TCR CDR3 regions were amplified from genomic DNA by multiplex PCR using the deep immunoSEQ assay. Extracted genomic DNA from each cell subset was spread evenly across all wells of several immunoSEQ 96-well plates, with each plate serving as a replicate. For sorted subsets, 200 to 250 ng of genomic DNA, equivalent to around 31,000 T cell genomes, went into each replicate PCR. Purified libraries were measured with a Qubit 3.0 fluorometer, size-checked on a Bioanalyzer 2100, and measured again with the KAPA Library Quantification kit. Every immunoSEQ 96-well plate was sequenced on a separate single-read 150-cycle Illumina NextSeq 550 flow cell. As for the authors' bioinformatics: Because only junctional sequences without quality scores were contained in the immunoSEQ output, filtering matching that applied to full-length reads could not be performed. To assign V/J genes and CDR3, sequences were annotated against IMGT germline references using PyIR, a Python wrapper for IgBLAST v1.9. Reads with weak V/J assignments (E-value above 1e-6), missing CDR3, stop codons, out-of-frame junctions, or ambiguous translated residues were removed. V3J clonotypes were defined as sequences sharing an identical inferred V gene, J gene, and CDR3 amino acid sequence. The percentage overlap between two repertoires was calculated by dividing the number of shared unique clonotypes by the size of the smaller repertoire. RTK rarefaction, the Chao1 estimator, and Recon v2.1 estimates of unobserved clonotypes were used to assess repertoire richness. Generation probabilities were computed with OLGA for all TCRbeta clonotypes obtained by the gDNA method from four donors. TCRdb re-hosts the immuneACCESS table, in-frame sequences only. Its copies lack some clones; in the studies checked, an unresolved V gene accounts for under half of them, and the cause for the rest is not known. That table gives V, J and clone size, and the DNA gave D and trimming. The sample records about 2.2 million clones, approximately 94% of which are singletons. In total, the top ten clones hold about 1.8% of the sample.

This sequence was found in a man younger than 35 in good health. Some clones in this sample may be carry-over from other donors' samples. This chain is built from TRBV2 and TRBJ2-7; the D call is tentative, TRBD1 or TRBD2, as each matches 6 bases. The sequenced sample consisted of naive CD8+ T cells from PBMCs. Per the publication, the cell subset or site label means: CD45RA+CCR7+. The DNA is as follows: TGTGCCAGCAGGGCCCTAGGGGGGCGTATTTACGAGCAGTACTTC. Its protein is CASRALGGRIYEQYF.